Following are 24 T cell receptor beta chains from one sample sequenced in a study of blood T cell repertoires in COVID-19. This table comes from immunoSEQ multiplex PCR, and its TCRdb copy is limited to in-frame clones, with some not included. The sample contains 150,000 to 200,000 clones, 80% to 90% of which appear only once. The sample consisted of peripheral blood. The receptors come from a human donor with active or convalescent COVID-19. The donor label of this sample is uncertain.

This clone has a count of ten or more. The chain uses TRBV3-1 (or the pseudogene TRBV3-2) and TRBJ1-2; tentatively, D is TRBD1 (6 bases). Trimming shortened V by 5 bases and J by 0 bases, and 13 bases separated the two germline ends. From germline, CDR1 is LGHDT and CDR2 YNNKEL (reference sequence). CDR3 size: 15 residues. The CDR3 spells CASSKQGLSNYGYTF. CDR3 DNA sequence: TGTGCCAGCAGCAAACAGGGTCTATCTAACTATGGCTACACCTTC.

Only one count was recorded for this clone. V gene TRBV7-9 combines with J gene TRBJ2-1, with a weak D call TRBD1 (5 bases). From germline, CDR1 is SEHNR and CDR2 FQNEAQ (reference sequence). The CDR3 extends over 11 amino acids. Trimming took off 1 base at V and 10 bases at J, with 5 bases between the two ends. This CDR3 reads CASSLDREQFF. CDR3 in DNA: TGTGCCAGCAGCTTAGACAGGGAGCAGTTCTTC.

For the CDR3, the DNA is TGTGCCAGCACCCGTGGCGGATTAGAGCAGTACTTC. Translating it yields CASTRGGLEQYF. The chain employs TRBV5-6 and TRBJ2-7; D is undetermined. Deletions cut 6 bases from V and 7 bases from J, with 14 bases between. CDR1 and CDR2 from the germline V gene are SGHDT and YYEEEE. This CDR3 is 12 amino acids long.

The chain joins TRBV30 to TRBJ1-1; possibly TRBD1 for D (6 bases). This CDR3 is 13 amino acids long. V was cut by 8 bases and J by 5 bases, with 18 bases left in between. The germline CDR1 and CDR2 sequences are GTSNPN and SVGIG (reference sequence). The CDR3 nucleotides read TGTGCCCGGGGGTCGAGGGGGAATACTGAAGCTTTCTTT. This encodes CARGSRGNTEAFF.

This chain's CDR3 is CASSEVIGGTEAFF. The CDR3, as DNA: TGTGCCAGCAGTGAAGTTATCGGAGGAACTGAAGCTTTCTTT. This chain connects TRBV6-1 to TRBJ1-1; D gene unclear. CDR1 is MNHNS, CDR2 SASEGT, per germline. The CDR3 is 14 residues long. The V end lost 1 base, the J end lost 5 bases, and 11 bases lay between the germline ends.

The chain uses TRBV28 and TRBJ1-6; D is possibly TRBD1 (5 bases). V was trimmed by 10 bases and J by 9 bases, leaving 22 bases between them. CDR3 length: 15 residues. The germline gives CDR1 MDHEN, CDR2 SYDVKM. The CDR3 here is CATWGEKRNSSPLHF. As DNA, the CDR3 is TGTGCCACCTGGGGGGAGAAACGGAATAGTTCACCCCTCCACTTT.

The gene calls are TRBV28 and TRBJ1-6; TRBD1 is a possible D gene (6 bases). The germline CDR1 and CDR2 sequences are MDHEN and SYDVKM. CDR3 length equals 18 residues. V was cut by 5 bases and J by 0 bases, with 17 bases left in between. The CDR3 reads CASSLGGGRSSYNSPLHF. As DNA, the CDR3 is TGTGCCAGCAGTCTGGGTGGGGGCAGAAGCTCCTATAATTCACCCCTCCACTTT.

This rearrangement joins TRBV19 to TRBJ2-7; 8 bases map to TRBD1. Germline CDR1 and CDR2: LNHDA and SQIVND (reference sequence). This CDR3 is 15 amino acids long. The V gene end was trimmed by 7 bases and the J gene end by 3 bases; junction bases not matched to a gene: 11. CDR3 bases: TGTGCCAGTACCTCACGGGGGACAGGCATCTACGAGCAGTACTTC. Its protein product is CASTSRGTGIYEQYF.

A few counts support this clone. The chain combines TRBV5-4 with TRBJ2-7; D is ambiguous. V shed 4 bases and J shed 0 bases, with 20 bases lying between them. The CDR3 runs 17 residues. CDR1 is SGHNT and CDR2 is YYREEE in the germline V gene (reference sequence). The CDR3 DNA is TGTGCCAGCAGCCCCCGGTCTCCACGGCCGGGCTCCTACGAGCAGTACTTC. Its protein is CASSPRSPRPGSYEQYF.

The chain couples TRBV1 to TRBJ2-3; whether TRBD2, the table's D call, matches the DNA was not checked. TRBV1 is reported as a pseudogene. The CDR3 loop spans 17 amino acids. CDR3 sequence reads: CTSRDSLAGGPTDTQYF. The CDR3 DNA is TGCACCAGCAGGGATTCCTTAGCGGGGGGACCCACAGATACGCAGTATTTT.

The chain recombines TRBV5-4 with TRBJ2-4; 15 nucleotides match TRBD2. The V segment lost 0 bases and the J segment 7 bases; nucleotides outside the gene matches: 5. CDR1 SGHNT and CDR2 YYREEE come from the germline V gene (reference sequence). CDR3 length: 17 residues. The CDR3 spells CASSLGGLAGGGNIQYF. The CDR3 DNA is TGTGCCAGCAGCTTGGGGGGACTAGCGGGAGGAGGGAACATTCAGTACTTC. The whole variable domain, remainder taken from reference TRBV5-4 and TRBJ2-4, is ETGVTQSPTHLIKTRGQQVTLRCSSQSGHNTVSWYQQALGQGPQFIFQYYREEENGRGNFPPRFSGLQFPNYSSELNVNALELDDSALYLCASSLGGLAGGGNIQYFGAGTRLSVL.

In regard to this clone: At one end, the junction sequence differs from germline, possibly due to a read error. The genes are TRBV12-5 and TRBJ2-2; 9 positions agree with TRBD2. Germline V CDR1 and CDR2: LGHNT, FRNRAP. The CDR3 extends over 17 amino acids. DNA for the CDR3: TGTGCTAGTGGCTTGGCGGCGGGAGGGCGAAACACCGGGGAGCTGTTTTTT. Its protein product is CASGLAAGGRNTGELFF.

This clone was recorded once. This chain links TRBV19 with TRBJ2-1; 8 bases agree with TRBD2. This CDR3 is built from 14 residues. V shed 3 bases and J 8 bases; nucleotides not matched to a gene: 6. Germline-derived CDR1 and CDR2 are LNHDA and SQIVND (reference sequence). The CDR3 region has the DNA TGTGCCAGTAGTATCGGGACTAGTCAAGATGAGCAGTTCTTC. Residues: CASSIGTSQDEQFF.

This clone appeared once. This chain uses TRBV7-2 with TRBJ2-3, with 7 bases lining up with TRBD2. Germline V gene sequence: CDR1 SGHTA, CDR2 FQGNSA. V lost 2 bases to trimming and J lost 8 bases; unmatched junction nucleotides: 10. The CDR3 sequence is 15 residues long. CDR3 DNA sequence: TGTGCCAGCAGCTTACTGGCGGGAGACGTCGGTACGCAGTATTTT. Encoded protein: CASSLLAGDVGTQYF.

The chain recombines TRBV7-2 with TRBJ1-2, with D unresolved. This CDR3 contains 13 residues. Deletions cut 5 bases from V and 8 bases from J, with 15 bases between. Germline-derived CDR1 and CDR2 are SGHTA and FQGNSA. The CDR3 loop is CASSPSNGRGYTF. DNA for the CDR3: TGTGCCAGCAGCCCGTCAAATGGTCGGGGCTACACCTTC.

This clone was seen a few times. The chain is built from TRBV11-2 and TRBJ2-7; 8 bases are a match to TRBD2. The CDR3 is made up of 14 amino acids. Germline CDR1 SGHAT, CDR2 FQNNGV. The ends lost 1 base at V and 4 bases at J; junction bases unmatched: 3. CDR3 residues: CASSLGTSGYEQYF. The CDR3 coding sequence is TGTGCCAGCAGCTTAGGAACTAGCGGTTACGAGCAGTACTTC.

In this sample, this clone turned up once. This chain joins TRBV19 and TRBJ2-1; 9 bases line up with TRBD1. In germline, CDR1 is LNHDA, CDR2 SQIVND (reference sequence). The CDR3 totals 15 residues. J lost 9 bases, V lost 1 base, and 7 bases had no gene match. The CDR3 sequence: CASSIAGDRVGEQFF. In DNA form, the CDR3 reads TGTGCCAGTAGTATAGCCGGGGACAGGGTTGGTGAGCAGTTCTTC.

The V call is TRBV29-1, the J call TRBJ1-1; D gene unclear. The germline gives CDR1 SQVTM, CDR2 ANQGSEA. This CDR3 has 13 residues. The V gene lost 4 bases and the J gene lost 1 base, with 10 bases spanning the gap. The CDR3 DNA is TGCAGCGTTGTTGGGCTGAGGAACACTGAAGCTTTCTTT. Translation: CSVVGLRNTEAFF.

The genes are TRBV27 and TRBJ1-2; D ambiguous. The CDR3 is made up of 15 amino acids. V lost 5 bases to trimming and J lost 5 bases, with 18 bases between them. The V gene's germline CDR1 is MNHEY and CDR2 SMNVEV (reference sequence). In nucleotides, the CDR3 is TGTGCCAGCAGTCCCCGGTTCCCGTTAGAATATGGCTACACCTTC. It codes for CASSPRFPLEYGYTF.

This chain uses TRBV6-5 with TRBJ2-3; no reliable D call. Germline-derived CDR1 and CDR2 are MNHEY and SVGAGI. The CDR3 totals 11 residues. Trimming cost V 10 bases and J 6 bases, with 11 bases left between them. CDR3 sequence reads: CATLLSDTQYF. DNA of the CDR3: TGTGCCACCCTTCTTTCCGATACGCAGTATTTT.

This clone was detected only a few times. The chain carries TRBV4-1 and TRBJ2-1; TRBD2 agrees at 13 bases. After removal of 2 bases from V and 5 bases from J, the junction contained 6 bases not matched to a gene. Germline V lookup: CDR1 MGHRA, CDR2 YSYEKL. This CDR3 is built from 17 residues. The CDR3 is CASSQLFGTSGNNEQFF. CDR3 nucleotide sequence: TGCGCCAGCAGCCAACTTTTCGGGACTAGCGGGAACAATGAGCAGTTCTTC.

The chain couples TRBV5-1 to TRBJ1-1; D is perhaps TRBD1 (5 bases). Germline loops: CDR1 SGHRS, CDR2 YFSETQ. Trimming shortened V by 4 bases and J by 2 bases, and 15 bases separated the two germline ends. The CDR3 loop spans 15 amino acids. Here the CDR3 reads CASSRQPSSNTEAFF. CDR3 DNA sequence: TGCGCCAGCAGCCGACAGCCATCCTCAAACACTGAAGCTTTCTTT.

The chain is built from TRBV7-2 and TRBJ2-6, with a tentative D call TRBD1 (6 bases). This CDR3 is built from 15 residues. Germline V lookup: CDR1 SGHTA, CDR2 FQGNSA. V was pared by 7 bases and J by 2 bases, with 12 bases between. CDR3 sequence (DNA): TGTGCCAGCAATAACCCAGGGGCTGGGGCCAACGTCCTGACTTTC. Its protein is CASNNPGAGANVLTF.

The V and J genes are TRBV5-3 and TRBJ2-7, with 14 bases identical to TRBD2. TRBV5-3 is annotated as an ORF whose role is uncertain. The CDR3 is 18 amino acids. The V gene end was trimmed by 0 bases and the J gene end by 7 bases; junction bases not matched to a gene: 12. The CDR3 DNA follows: TGTGCCAGAAGCTTGGCGCCGGGGACTAGCGGGAGCCGACGGGAGCAGTACTTC. It encodes CARSLAPGTSGSRREQYF.